Below, 26 T cell receptor beta chains from the same sample are listed, as sequenced in a study of glioma-infiltrating T cells after dendritic cell vaccination. Clones were sequenced by immunoSEQ multiplex PCR, and TCRdb holds only the in-frame ones, with some missing. This sample carries about 82,000 clones, around 90% of them seen once, and the ten largest clones take about 3.2%. The source material was blood, sampled before dendritic cell vaccination. The receptors were gathered from a human donor with glioblastoma.

This rearrangement joins TRBV9 to TRBJ2-2; unclear D gene. The CDR3 length is 18 residues. With 0 bases removed from V and 7 bases from J, the gap between germline ends came to 22 bases. CDR1 and CDR2 (germline): SGDLS, YYNGEE. In nucleotides, the CDR3 is TGTGCCAGCAGCGTAGACCTACCGGGTTCAACGGTGGACGGGGAGCTGTTTTTT. This codes for CASSVDLPGSTVDGELFF.

The rearrangement links TRBV19 to TRBJ1-2, with 8 bases identical to TRBD1. CDR3 length: 15 residues. With 3 bases clipped from V and 4 bases from J, the junction kept 7 bases outside the gene matches. Germline-derived CDR1 and CDR2 are LNHDA and SQIVND (reference sequence). CDR3 residues: CASSMGPGGVYGYTF. The CDR3 DNA is TGTGCCAGTAGTATGGGCCCAGGGGGCGTCTATGGCTACACCTTC.

The V gene is TRBV19, the J gene TRBJ1-3, with D possibly TRBD1 on 5 matching bases. V lost 5 bases to trimming and J lost 4 bases, with 12 bases between them. Per germline, CDR1 LNHDA and CDR2 SQIVND (reference sequence). This CDR3 contains 14 residues. CDR3 region: CASSAQGGGNTIYF. The CDR3 DNA is TGTGCCAGTAGTGCCCAGGGTGGAGGAAACACCATATATTTT.

The chain couples TRBV14 to TRBJ2-5, with TRBD2 identical over 7 bases. CDR1 is SGHDN and CDR2 is FVKESK in the germline V gene. V shed 3 bases and J 4 bases; nucleotides not matched to a gene: 5. The CDR3 totals 14 residues. The CDR3 reads CASSHQGGRETQYF. The CDR3, as DNA: TGTGCCAGCAGCCACCAGGGAGGGCGAGAGACCCAGTACTTC.

This clone was seen just once. For the CDR3, the DNA is TGCGCCAGCAGTGAGTCGGTAGTAGATACGCAGTATTTT. Protein sequence: CASSESVVDTQYF. This chain uses TRBV10-1 with TRBJ2-3; D gene ambiguous. Trimming took 0 bases from V and 5 from J, leaving 6 bases between them. This CDR3 comprises 13 residues. CDR1 WNHNN and CDR2 SYGVQD come from the germline V gene (reference sequence).

The chain is built from TRBV19 and TRBJ1-4, with 8 bases identical to TRBD1. V shed 3 bases, J shed 7 bases, and the junction held 7 bases outside the gene matches. The CDR3 sequence is 15 residues long. Germline CDR1 LNHDA, CDR2 SQIVND (reference sequence). CDR3: CASSIGQGSFEKLFF. CDR3 in DNA: TGTGCCAGTAGTATTGGACAGGGATCTTTTGAAAAACTGTTTTTT. Filled out from reference TRBV19 and TRBJ1-4, the complete variable domain reads DGGITQSPKYLFRKEGQNVTLSCEQNLNHDAMYWYRQDPGQGLRLIYYSQIVNDFQKGDIAEGYSVSREKKESFPLTVTSAQKNPTAFYLCASSIGQGSFEKLFFGSGTQLSVL.

J is TRBJ2-1 and V is TRBV5-1; D unclear. V dropped 0 bases and J dropped 7 bases, with 8 bases sitting between them. This CDR3 contains 13 residues. Looked up from germline, CDR1 is SGHRS and CDR2 is YFSETQ. The chain's CDR3 is CASSLAQVNEQFF. CDR3 bases: TGCGCCAGCAGCTTGGCCCAGGTGAATGAGCAGTTCTTC.

The V gene is TRBV27, the J gene TRBJ2-1, with 12 positions matching TRBD2. V was pared by 6 bases and J by 6 bases, with 6 bases of the junction left unmatched. This CDR3 has 15 amino acids. From germline, CDR1 is MNHEY and CDR2 SMNVEV (reference sequence). DNA for the CDR3: TGTGCCAGCAGACCTGGGACTAGCGGGCCCAATGAGCAGTTCTTC. It translates to CASRPGTSGPNEQFF.

The DNA for the CDR3 is TGTGCCAGCAGCTCCGAAGGCTGGGGGGAAGATGAGCAGTTCTTC. Its protein product is CASSSEGWGEDEQFF. The chain joins TRBV7-8 to TRBJ2-1; possibly TRBD2 for D (6 bases). V was trimmed by 4 bases and J by 8 bases, leaving 18 bases between them. This CDR3 region has 15 residues. Germline V gene data show CDR1 as SGHVS and CDR2 as FQNEAQ.

The chain is built from TRBV2 and TRBJ1-5, with 7 bases that match TRBD1. The germline V gene encodes CDR1 SNHLY and CDR2 FYNNEI. CDR3 length equals 14 residues. After removal of 5 bases from V and 5 bases from J, the junction contained 6 bases not matched to a gene. In DNA, the CDR3 is TGTGCCAGCAGTCGTGAGGGGGCCGATCAGCCCCAGCATTTT. Residues: CASSREGADQPQHF.

The CDR3 DNA reads TGTGCCAGCAGCTTAGTAGCGGGAGGGATCCAAGAGACCCAGTACTTC. This sequence encodes CASSLVAGGIQETQYF. The chain uses TRBV7-8 and TRBJ2-5, with 11 bases matching TRBD2. V trimming: 1 base; J trimming: 1 base; junction bases outside the gene matches: 2. This CDR3 contains 16 residues. Germline-derived CDR1 and CDR2 are SGHVS and FQNEAQ.

The CDR3 region is CASSVASGGASSRQFF. CDR3 bases: TGTGCCAGCAGCGTAGCTTCCGGGGGGGCGAGCAGTAGGCAGTTCTTC. The rearrangement links TRBV9 to TRBJ2-1; 8 nucleotides match TRBD2. This CDR3 has 16 amino acids. Germline V gene sequence: CDR1 SGDLS, CDR2 YYNGEE. After removal of 0 bases from V and 12 bases from J, the junction contained 14 bases not matched to a gene.

Written as DNA, the CDR3 is TGTGCCAGCAGCGACGGACTAGAGCAGTTCTTC. Its protein is CASSDGLEQFF. This sequence joins TRBV7-3 and TRBJ2-1; possibly TRBD2 for D (6 bases). The germline V gene encodes CDR1 SGHTA and CDR2 FQGTGA. Trimming removed 5 bases from V and 10 bases from J, with 9 bases in between. The CDR3 runs to 11 residues.

The chain uses TRBV25-1 and TRBJ2-1, with D perhaps TRBD1 (5 bases). This CDR3 contains 15 residues. Trimming removed 2 bases at V and 5 bases at J, with 13 bases between. Germline V gene sequence: CDR1 MGHDK, CDR2 SYGVNS. CDR3 bases: TGTGCCAGCAGTGAAGTGGGGCAGTGGGACAATGAGCAGTTCTTC. As protein: CASSEVGQWDNEQFF. Complete variable domain (other parts from reference TRBV25-1 and TRBJ2-1): EADIYQTPRYLVIGTGKKITLECSQTMGHDKMYWYQQDPGMELHLIHYSYGVNSTEKGDLSSESTVSRIRTEHFPLTLESARPSHTSQYLCASSEVGQWDNEQFFGPGTRLTVL.

In its sample, this clone was seen once. The V gene is TRBV9, the J gene TRBJ2-2; D uncertain. CDR1 is SGDLS, CDR2 YYNGEE, per germline. V was shortened by 0 bases and J by 2 bases, with 8 bases between the two germline ends. The CDR3 length is 15 residues. The DNA for the CDR3 is TGTGCCAGCAGCGTAGCCAGGTCTAACACCGGGGAGCTGTTTTTT. Residues: CASSVARSNTGELFF.

This clone was recorded only once. J is TRBJ1-2 and V is TRBV29-1, with D tentatively TRBD1 (6 bases). The CDR3 contains 18 residues. Trimming removed 3 bases from V and 1 base from J, with 24 bases in between. Germline V lookup: CDR1 SQVTM, CDR2 ANQGSEA. The CDR3 DNA is TGCAGCGTTGAGGGGGGGGACAAAGCGGGCTTGGGTAACTATGGCTACACCTTC. It specifies CSVEGGDKAGLGNYGYTF.

V usage is TRBV15 and J usage is TRBJ2-1; weak D call: TRBD2 (5 bases). CDR3 length equals 17 residues. Germline assignment: CDR1 LNHNV and CDR2 YYDKDF (reference sequence). V was trimmed by 0 bases and J by 6 bases, leaving 18 bases between them. The CDR3 region has the DNA TGTGCCACCAGCAGAGATAGGGCCGGGGTTAAGGCCAATGAGCAGTTCTTC. Amino acid sequence: CATSRDRAGVKANEQFF.

This chain uses TRBV19 with TRBJ1-2; 8 bases align to TRBD1. V shed 3 bases, J shed 5 bases, and the junction held 17 bases outside the gene matches. The CDR3 is 18 amino acids. Germline assignment: CDR1 LNHDA and CDR2 SQIVND (reference sequence). The CDR3 DNA follows: TGTGCCAGTAGTATGGTCTCGGCAGGGGGCCCACTAGGGTATGGCTACACCTTC. It codes for CASSMVSAGGPLGYGYTF.

The chain employs TRBV11-3 and TRBJ1-1, with 8 positions matching TRBD1. The V and J ends lost 5 bases and 0 bases, in that order; junction bases with no gene match: 5. The germline V gene has CDR1 SGHNT and CDR2 YENEEA. The CDR3 covers 15 residues. DNA for the CDR3: TGTGCCAGCAGCCCCAGGACAGGGCTGAACACTGAAGCTTTCTTT. It is translated as CASSPRTGLNTEAFF.

V gene TRBV11-1 combines with J gene TRBJ1-1; 9 nucleotides line up with TRBD1. In germline, CDR1 is SGHAT, CDR2 FQDESV (reference sequence). The CDR3 spans 15 residues. The V and J ends lost 3 bases and 5 bases, in that order; junction bases with no gene match: 7. The DNA for the CDR3 is TGTGCCAGCAGCTTCTATGGGACAGGGCGGACTGAAGCTTTCTTT. Encoded protein: CASSFYGTGRTEAFF.

The chain combines TRBV2 with TRBJ2-7, with D possibly TRBD1 on 6 matching bases. Deletions cut 0 bases from V and 6 bases from J, with 9 bases between. The CDR3 spans 13 residues. The germline CDR1 and CDR2 sequences are SNHLY and FYNNEI. The CDR3 DNA reads as TGTGCCAGCAGTGAAGCAGCAGGGGCCGAGCAGTACTTC. This gives the protein CASSEAAGAEQYF.

The chain uses TRBV5-1 and TRBJ2-7; TRBD1 matches 9 bases. CDR3 length: 13 amino acids. V lost 3 bases and J lost 6; bases outside the gene matches: 4. CDR1 and CDR2 from the germline V gene are SGHRS and YFSETQ. CDR3 residues: CASSSQGAGEQYF. The CDR3 DNA reads as TGCGCCAGCAGCTCACAGGGGGCGGGCGAGCAGTACTTC.

The chain joins TRBV10-3 to TRBJ2-5; possible D gene TRBD2, 6 bases. The CDR3 is 15 residues long. The germline V and J ends were trimmed by 6 bases and 4 bases, with 18 bases remaining between them. CDR1 is ENHRY, CDR2 SYGVKD, per germline. The CDR3 loop reads CAIRPGRQGGETQYF. For the CDR3, the DNA is TGTGCCATCAGACCGGGGAGGCAGGGCGGAGAGACCCAGTACTTC.

This chain joins TRBV11-3 and TRBJ2-1; D is possibly TRBD2 (6 bases). The CDR3 is made up of 15 amino acids. Per the germline V gene, CDR1 is SGHNT and CDR2 is YENEEA. V lost 5 bases, J lost 4 bases, and 15 bases lay in between. The CDR3 here is CASSPDGGPYNEQFF. The CDR3 bases are TGTGCCAGCAGCCCAGACGGAGGGCCTTACAATGAGCAGTTCTTC.

The chain links TRBV2 to TRBJ1-6; possibly TRBD1 for D (5 bases). Germline CDR1 is SNHLY and CDR2 is FYNNEI. The V end lost 2 bases, the J end lost 7 bases, and 12 bases lay between the germline ends. This CDR3 has 15 residues. CDR3 DNA: TGTGCCAGCAGTGAAACGGGACGGGGGAATTCACCCCTCCACTTT. It translates to CASSETGRGNSPLHF.

This clone was seen a single time. The V and J genes are TRBV11-2 and TRBJ1-1; the match to TRBD1 covers 9 bases. Germline V lookup: CDR1 SGHAT, CDR2 FQNNGV. V gave up 1 base and J gave up 7 bases; unmatched junction bases: 7. The CDR3 contains 15 residues. This CDR3 reads CASSLVGTGRGEAFF. DNA of the CDR3: TGTGCCAGCAGCTTAGTGGGGACAGGGAGGGGTGAAGCTTTCTTT.